The 22 T cell receptor beta chains below were found in one sample sequenced in a study of T-cell reconstitution after alpha-beta-depleted transplantation in children. During its preparation, the TCRbeta library received unique molecular identifiers. TCRdb re-called the PCR reads with MiXCR, one entry per CDR3 protein. The sample comprises about 480,000 distinct CDR3 sequences, under 15% of which are singletons, and about 6% rests with the top ten. Sequencing was performed on PBMCs from the stem cell graft donor, taken from the stem cell graft. All receptors come from a human donor who donated a stem cell graft to a child with combined immunodeficiency.

This clonotype was found a few times. The chain has TRBV4-3 and TRBJ2-1; the match to TRBD2 covers 7 bases. V trimming: 0 bases; J trimming: 8 bases; junction bases outside the gene matches: 7. This CDR3 comprises 15 residues. Germline CDR1 is LGHNA and CDR2 is YSLEER. The CDR3 coding sequence is TGCGCCAGCAGCCAAGATCCGACGGGAGGAGATGAGCAGTTCTTC. Its translation is CASSQDPTGGDEQFF.

The V and J genes are TRBV7-8 and TRBJ2-7, with D possibly being TRBD1 or TRBD2 (5 bases each). The V gene lost 3 bases and the J gene lost 3 bases, with 15 bases spanning the gap. Germline values: CDR1 SGHVS, CDR2 FQNEAQ. This CDR3 has 15 residues. CDR3 sequence (DNA): TGTGCCAGCAGCTTCCGGACAAGCGGTGGCTACGAGCAGTACTTC. Its translation: CASSFRTSGGYEQYF.

This clonotype has just a few counts. This rearrangement joins TRBV15 to TRBJ2-7, with D unresolved. Trimming removed 6 bases from V and 7 bases from J, with 16 bases in between. The CDR3 is 13 amino acids. The germline V gene has CDR1 LNHNV and CDR2 YYDKDF (reference sequence). The CDR3: CATSTRSRWEQYF. CDR3 DNA sequence: TGTGCCACCAGTACCAGGAGCAGGTGGGAGCAGTACTTC.

V usage is TRBV20-1 and J usage is TRBJ2-1; 7 positions match TRBD2. J lost 2 bases, V lost 1 base, and 5 bases had no gene match. The CDR3 extends over 15 amino acids. Germline CDR1 DFQATT, CDR2 SNEGSKA (reference sequence). For the CDR3, the DNA is TGCAGTGCTAGAGCTAAGCGGGGCACCTACAATGAGCAGTTCTTC. This encodes CSARAKRGTYNEQFF.

This clonotype was recorded many times. V gene TRBV29-1 combines with J gene TRBJ2-1; TRBD2 might be the D (5 bases). The CDR3 is made up of 16 amino acids. Germline V gives CDR1 SQVTM, CDR2 ANQGSEA. Trimming cost V 4 bases and J 0 bases, with 16 bases left between them. CDR3 sequence (DNA): TGCAGCGTTGCCAATTCTTGGCGGGTCTCCTACAATGAGCAGTTCTTC. It codes for CSVANSWRVSYNEQFF.

This clonotype has more than one count but fewer than ten. The V call is TRBV27, the J call TRBJ1-5; D is possibly TRBD1 (5 bases). The CDR3 is 14 amino acids. From germline, CDR1 is MNHEY and CDR2 SMNVEV (reference sequence). Trimming left V 0 bases short and J 9 bases short, with 12 bases between. As DNA, the CDR3 is TGTGCCAGCAGTTTATCGGGACTAGCGGGGCCCCAGCATTTT. Protein: CASSLSGLAGPQHF.

This clonotype was seen ten or more times. V and J are TRBV20-1 and TRBJ2-2; D is perhaps TRBD2 (7 bases). This CDR3 is built from 16 residues. The germline CDR1 and CDR2 sequences are DFQATT and SNEGSKA (reference sequence). Trimming cost V 0 bases and J 5 bases, with 16 bases left between them. The CDR3 region is CSARDPGAGETGELFF. The CDR3 DNA follows: TGCAGTGCTAGAGATCCGGGGGCGGGAGAGACCGGGGAGCTGTTTTTT.

This chain joins TRBV11-1 and TRBJ2-1; the D gene could be TRBD1 or TRBD2 (6 bases each). The V gene lost 2 bases and the J gene lost 10 bases, with 9 bases spanning the gap. Germline V CDR1 and CDR2: SGHAT, FQDESV (reference sequence). This CDR3 has 12 amino acids. The CDR3 nucleotides read TGTGCCAGCAGCTTATGGGGGGCCGAGCAGTTCTTC. Encoded protein: CASSLWGAEQFF. Drawing the rest from reference TRBV11-1 and TRBJ2-1, the complete variable domain is EAEVAQSPRYKITEKSQAVAFWCDPISGHATLYWYRQILGQGPELLVQFQDESVVDDSQLPKDRFSAERLKGVDSTLKIQPAELGDSAMYLCASSLWGAEQFFGPGTRLTVL.

This clonotype was recorded at least ten times. This rearrangement joins TRBV20-1 to TRBJ2-2; D is unclear. The V and J ends lost 0 bases and 1 base respectively, with 9 bases between them. The CDR3 loop spans 15 amino acids. CDR1 DFQATT and CDR2 SNEGSKA come from the germline V gene (reference sequence). DNA of the CDR3: TGCAGTGCTAGAGATATGCGAATGAACACCGGGGAGCTGTTTTTT. It codes for CSARDMRMNTGELFF.

The CDR3 sequence: CSGGERENEQFF. As DNA, the CDR3 is TGCAGCGGAGGGGAGCGGGAGAATGAGCAGTTCTTC. The V call is TRBV29-1, the J call TRBJ2-1, with 8 bases fitting TRBD2. The V segment lost 7 bases and the J segment 7 bases; nucleotides outside the gene matches: 6. Germline V CDR1 and CDR2: SQVTM, ANQGSEA. The CDR3 length is 12 residues.

This clonotype was found a few times. The rearrangement joins TRBV13 to TRBJ2-2, with 11 bases aligning to TRBD2. Germline CDR1 is PRHDT and CDR2 is FYEKMQ (reference sequence). This CDR3 spans 15 amino acids. V gave up 3 bases and J gave up 6 bases; unmatched junction bases: 3. CDR3 protein: CASSLTSGKAGELFF. The CDR3 DNA is TGTGCCAGCAGCTTGACTAGCGGGAAAGCCGGGGAGCTGTTTTTT.

This clonotype was seen many times. The V gene is TRBV9, the J gene TRBJ2-1; 10 bases are a match to TRBD1. The CDR3 loop spans 15 amino acids. The V gene's germline CDR1 is SGDLS and CDR2 YYNGEE. V shed 7 bases and J 4 bases; nucleotides not matched to a gene: 8. The CDR3 region is CASGSGTGVYNEQFF. The CDR3 DNA follows: TGTGCCAGCGGCAGTGGGACAGGGGTGTACAATGAGCAGTTCTTC.

The chain couples TRBV11-2 to TRBJ2-3, with D perhaps TRBD2 (5 bases). V gave up 5 bases and J gave up 4 bases, with 16 bases separating them. The CDR3 is 15 amino acids. Germline V gene lookup returns CDR1 SGHAT and CDR2 FQNNGV. DNA for the CDR3: TGTGCCAGCAGCGCGTATCGGGGAGACGCAGATACGCAGTATTTT. It yields the protein CASSAYRGDADTQYF.

In this sample, this clonotype turned up a few times. The rearrangement links TRBV5-1 to TRBJ2-2, with D perhaps matching TRBD2 (6 bases). There are 19 residues in the CDR3. Germline CDR1 reads SGHRS; CDR2 reads YFSETQ. The germline V and J ends were trimmed by 2 bases and 4 bases, with 24 bases remaining between them. The CDR3 loop is CASSFPRNLTSTTTGELFF. DNA of the CDR3: TGCGCCAGCAGCTTCCCGAGAAATCTGACTAGTACTACCACCGGGGAGCTGTTTTTT.

V and J are TRBV3-1 and TRBJ2-7; weak D call: TRBD1 (5 bases). The CDR3 totals 16 residues. Germline V CDR1 and CDR2: LGHDT, YNNKEL (reference sequence). V gave up 0 bases and J gave up 4 bases, with 16 bases separating them. CDR3 nucleotide sequence: TGTGCCAGCAGCCAAGAAGGGGATGGAATAAATTACGAGCAGTACTTC. This translates into CASSQEGDGINYEQYF.

The chain has TRBV7-9 and TRBJ2-7, with D possibly TRBD1 on 5 matching bases. The CDR3 length is 12 residues. Deletions cut 6 bases from V and 2 bases from J, with 8 bases between. Germline CDR1 reads SEHNR; CDR2 reads FQNEAQ (reference sequence). CDR3 sequence: CASRADTYEQYF. The CDR3 DNA reads as TGTGCCAGCAGGGCGGACACCTACGAGCAGTACTTC. Looking up the rest from reference TRBV7-9 and TRBJ2-7 gives the full variable domain: DTGVSQNPRHKITKRGQNVTFRCDPISEHNRLYWYRQTLGQGPEFLTYFQNEAQLEKSRLLSDRFSAERPKGSFSTLEIQRTEQGDSAMYLCASRADTYEQYFGPGTRLTVT.

Concerning this clonotype: A read error is possible here, since a much larger clone lies one base away. The V and J genes are TRBV11-2 and TRBJ2-7; D call uncertain. The germline V gene encodes CDR1 SGHAT and CDR2 FQNNGV. This CDR3 is built from 14 residues. The CDR3 spells CAISLEYRDYEQYF. CDR3 DNA: TGTGCCATCAGCTTAGAGTACCGAGACTACGAGCAGTACTTC.

J is TRBJ2-1 and V is TRBV12-3 or TRBV12-4; the D gene could be TRBD1 or TRBD2 (5 bases each). This CDR3 comprises 14 residues. Trimming stripped 7 bases from V and 8 bases from J, with 18 bases between. The CDR3 loop reads CASIPRDALDEQFF. The CDR3 DNA is TGTGCCAGCATCCCAAGGGACGCGCTAGATGAGCAGTTCTTC.

At least ten counts were recorded for this clonotype. The chain uses TRBV28 and TRBJ2-2; D remains ambiguous. V was pared by 6 bases and J by 0 bases, with 17 bases between. Germline V gives CDR1 MDHEN, CDR2 SYDVKM. This CDR3 contains 17 residues. DNA for the CDR3: TGTGCCAGCAGATTTATCGAAGGCACCGCGAACACCGGGGAGCTGTTTTTT. This gives the protein CASRFIEGTANTGELFF.

At least ten counts were recorded for this clonotype. This rearrangement joins TRBV12-3 or TRBV12-4 to TRBJ2-7, with 7 bases matching TRBD1. This CDR3 has 12 amino acids. After removal of 5 bases from V and 5 bases from J, the junction contained 3 bases not matched to a gene. As DNA, the CDR3 is TGTGCCAGCAGTCTCGGGACAGACGAGCAGTACTTC. Protein product: CASSLGTDEQYF.

J is TRBJ2-3 and V is TRBV5-1; D might be TRBD2 (6 bases). Germline CDR1 is SGHRS and CDR2 is YFSETQ. This CDR3 is 17 amino acids long. Trimming removed 0 bases from V and 0 bases from J, with 14 bases in between. The DNA of the CDR3 is TGCGCCAGCAGCTTGGCCGGGAGCACCCTTAGCACAGATACGCAGTATTTT. Protein product: CASSLAGSTLSTDTQYF.

This clonotype was observed a handful of times. The chain combines TRBV20-1 with TRBJ2-7, with D possibly matching TRBD1 (7 bases). Germline V gives CDR1 DFQATT, CDR2 SNEGSKA (reference sequence). Trimming left V 7 bases short and J 1 base short, with 17 bases between. This CDR3 has 14 amino acids. CDR3 residues: CSVRRRDRSYEQYF. For the CDR3, the DNA is TGCAGTGTCCGCAGGCGGGACAGATCCTACGAGCAGTACTTC.